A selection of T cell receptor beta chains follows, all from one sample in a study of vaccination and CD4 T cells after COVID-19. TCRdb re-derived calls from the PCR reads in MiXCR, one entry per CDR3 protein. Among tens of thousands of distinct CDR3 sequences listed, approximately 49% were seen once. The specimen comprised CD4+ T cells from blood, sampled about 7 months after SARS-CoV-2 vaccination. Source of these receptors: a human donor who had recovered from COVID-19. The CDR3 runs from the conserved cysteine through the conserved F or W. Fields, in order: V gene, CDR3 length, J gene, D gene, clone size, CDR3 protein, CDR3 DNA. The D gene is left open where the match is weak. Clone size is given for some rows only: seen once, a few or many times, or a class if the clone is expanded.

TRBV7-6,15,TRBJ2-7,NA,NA,CASSFGHRETYEQYF,TGTGCCAGCAGCTTTGGGCACAGGGAAACCTACGAGCAGTACTTC
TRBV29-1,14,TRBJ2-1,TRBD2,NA,CSVGGPSGSDEQFF,TGCAGCGTTGGGGGGCCTAGCGGGAGCGATGAGCAGTTCTTC
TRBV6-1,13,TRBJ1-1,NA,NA,CASSPRQNTEAFF,TGTGCCAGCAGCCCCCGACAGAACACTGAAGCTTTCTTT
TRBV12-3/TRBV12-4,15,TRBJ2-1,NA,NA,CASSLRGAVNNEQFF,TGTGCCAGCAGTTTACGCGGGGCGGTGAACAATGAGCAGTTCTTC
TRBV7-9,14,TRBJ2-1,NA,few,CASSLDPQGNEQFF,TGTGCCAGCAGCTTAGACCCCCAGGGGAATGAGCAGTTCTTC
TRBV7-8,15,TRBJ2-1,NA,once,CASSQDPGADNEQFF,TGTGCCAGCAGCCAAGATCCGGGAGCGGACAATGAGCAGTTCTTC
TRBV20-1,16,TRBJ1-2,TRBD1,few,CSARQIGQGRNYGYTF,TGCAGTGCTAGACAGATTGGACAGGGAAGGAACTATGGCTACACCTTC
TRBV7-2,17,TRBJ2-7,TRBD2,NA,CASSPLGWEREWVEQYF,TGTGCCAGCAGCCCCTTAGGTTGGGAGCGGGAGTGGGTCGAGCAGTACTTC
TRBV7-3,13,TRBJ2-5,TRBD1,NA,CASSRDREETQYF,TGTGCCAGCAGCCGGGACAGGGAAGAGACCCAGTACTTC
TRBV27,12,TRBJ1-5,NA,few,CASSPSNQPQHF,TGTGCCAGCAGTCCTAGCAATCAGCCCCAGCATTTT
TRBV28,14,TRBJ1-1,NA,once,CASSLSGAGTEAFF,TGTGCCAGCAGTTTGTCAGGGGCAGGCACTGAAGCTTTCTTT
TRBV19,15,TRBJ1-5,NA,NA,CASTYYMGSNQPQHF,TGTGCCAGTACCTACTATATGGGCAGCAATCAGCCCCAGCATTTT
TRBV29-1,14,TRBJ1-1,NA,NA,CSVEVANRNTEAFF,TGCAGCGTTGAAGTGGCGAACAGGAACACTGAAGCTTTCTTT
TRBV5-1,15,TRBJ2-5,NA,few,CASSLGAGSQETQYF,TGCGCCAGCAGCTTGGGGGCAGGGTCCCAAGAGACCCAGTACTTC
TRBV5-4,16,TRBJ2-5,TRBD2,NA,CASSFLAGGPQETQYF,TGTGCCAGCAGCTTCTTAGCGGGAGGGCCTCAAGAGACCCAGTACTTC
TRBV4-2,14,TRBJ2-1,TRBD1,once,CASSAQGPLNEQFF,TGTGCCAGCAGCGCACAGGGGCCCTTGAATGAGCAGTTCTTC
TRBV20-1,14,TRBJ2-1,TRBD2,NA,CSARLAEIYNEQFF,TGCAGTGCACGGCTAGCGGAGATCTACAATGAGCAGTTCTTC
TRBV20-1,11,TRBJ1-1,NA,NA,CSVQKNTEAFF,TGCAGTGTTCAGAAGAACACTGAAGCTTTCTTT
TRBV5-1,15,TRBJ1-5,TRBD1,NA,CASSLDGQGNQPQHF,TGCGCCAGCAGCTTGGATGGACAGGGTAATCAGCCCCAGCATTTT
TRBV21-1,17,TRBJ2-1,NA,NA,CASSKVSTSASYNEQFF,TGTGCCAGCAGCAAAGTGTCGACTAGCGCATCCTACAATGAGCAGTTCTTC
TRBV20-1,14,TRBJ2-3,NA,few,CSARDRLSTDTQYF,TGCAGTGCTAGAGATCGACTTAGCACAGATACGCAGTATTTT
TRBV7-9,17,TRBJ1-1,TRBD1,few,CASSLARDRGGNTEAFF,TGTGCCAGCAGCTTAGCCCGGGACAGGGGAGGGAACACTGAAGCTTTCTTT
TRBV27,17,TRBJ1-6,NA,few,CASSLGVARNYNSPLHF,TGTGCCAGCAGTTTAGGAGTGGCTCGCAATTATAATTCACCCCTCCACTTT
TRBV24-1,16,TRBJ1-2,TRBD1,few,CATSDPNGQGAIGYTF,TGTGCCACCAGTGACCCCAATGGACAGGGGGCGATAGGCTACACCTTC
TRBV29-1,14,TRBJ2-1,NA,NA,CSVLWGSGYNEQFF,TGCAGCGTTTTATGGGGTAGCGGCTACAATGAGCAGTTCTTC
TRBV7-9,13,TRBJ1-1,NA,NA,CASSWGGGTEAFF,TGTGCCAGCAGTTGGGGTGGCGGCACTGAAGCTTTCTTT
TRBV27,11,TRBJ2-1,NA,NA,CASKVGDEQFF,TGTGCCAGCAAGGTTGGAGATGAGCAGTTCTTC
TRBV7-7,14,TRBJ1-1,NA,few,CASSLRFMNTEAFF,TGTGCTAGCAGCTTGAGATTCATGAACACTGAAGCTTTCTTT
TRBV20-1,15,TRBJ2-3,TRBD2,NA,CSALGLADDTDTQYF,TGCAGTGCATTGGGACTAGCCGACGACACAGATACGCAGTATTTT
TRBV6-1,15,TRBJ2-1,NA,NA,CASSRGRSSYNEQFF,TGTGCCAGCAGTCGGGGACGGAGCTCCTACAATGAGCAGTTCTTC
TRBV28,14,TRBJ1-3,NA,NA,CASTPSNSGNTIYF,TGTGCCAGCACCCCTTCCAACTCTGGAAACACCATATATTTT
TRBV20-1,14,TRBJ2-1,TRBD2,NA,CSARGSGSRNEQFF,TGCAGTGCTAGAGGTAGCGGGAGCCGCAATGAGCAGTTCTTC
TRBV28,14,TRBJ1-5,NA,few,CASSYGYSNQPQHF,TGTGCCAGCTCGTACGGCTATAGCAATCAGCCCCAGCATTTT
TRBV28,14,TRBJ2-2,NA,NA,CASPLDPNTGELFF,TGTGCCAGTCCACTAGATCCGAACACCGGGGAGCTGTTTTTT
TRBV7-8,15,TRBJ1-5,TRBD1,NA,CASSLSGQVGQPQHF,TGTGCCAGCAGCCTTAGCGGACAGGTGGGACAGCCCCAGCATTTT
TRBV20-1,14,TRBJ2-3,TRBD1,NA,CSASDRARTDTQYF,TGCAGTGCTTCCGACAGGGCGCGCACAGATACGCAGTATTTT
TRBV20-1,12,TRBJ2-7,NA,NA,CSARRSGHEQYF,TGCAGTGCTAGGAGGTCCGGCCACGAGCAGTACTTC
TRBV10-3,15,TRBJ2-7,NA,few,CAISEVASDLYEQYF,TGTGCCATCAGTGAGGTCGCTAGCGATCTCTACGAGCAGTACTTC
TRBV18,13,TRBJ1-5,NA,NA,CASSPLRDQPQHF,TGTGCCAGCTCACCACTTAGGGATCAGCCCCAGCATTTT
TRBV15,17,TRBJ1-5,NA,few,CATSRDLIRMGNQPQHF,TGTGCCACCAGCAGAGATTTAATCCGGATGGGCAATCAGCCCCAGCATTTT
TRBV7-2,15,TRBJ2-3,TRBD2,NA,CASSTRSGRTDTQYF,TGTGCCAGCAGCACCAGGAGCGGGAGGACAGATACGCAGTATTTT
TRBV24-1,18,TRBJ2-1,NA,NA,CATSDTTGPRGSYNEQFF,TGTGCCACCAGTGATACAACGGGCCCTAGAGGCTCCTACAATGAGCAGTTCTTC
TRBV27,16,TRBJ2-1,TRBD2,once,CASRSGGTSSYNEQFF,TGTGCCAGCCGCTCTGGCGGGACTAGCTCCTACAATGAGCAGTTCTTC
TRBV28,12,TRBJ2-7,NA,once,CASSDSSYEQYF,TGTGCCAGCAGTGACAGTTCCTACGAGCAGTACTTC
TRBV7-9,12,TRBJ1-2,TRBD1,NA,CASSLDRGGYTF,TGTGCCAGCAGCTTAGACAGGGGCGGCTACACCTTC
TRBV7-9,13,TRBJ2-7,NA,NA,CASSFPGTNEQYF,TGTGCCAGCAGCTTCCCCGGGACGAACGAGCAGTACTTC
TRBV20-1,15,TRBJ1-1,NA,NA,CSASNPDTLNTEAFF,TGCAGTGCTAGTAATCCAGATACCTTAAACACTGAAGCTTTCTTT
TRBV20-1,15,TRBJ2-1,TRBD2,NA,CSATLGAGDSNEQFF,TGCAGTGCCACACTAGGAGCGGGAGATAGTAATGAGCAGTTCTTC
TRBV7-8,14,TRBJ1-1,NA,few,CASSYAGAPIEAFF,TGTGCCAGCAGCTATGCCGGGGCCCCAATCGAAGCTTTCTTT
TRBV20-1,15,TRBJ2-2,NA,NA,CSARGWEDGTGELFF,TGCAGTGCTAGAGGATGGGAGGATGGGACCGGGGAGCTGTTTTTT
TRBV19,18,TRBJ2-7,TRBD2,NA,CASSIAPSTSGNLHEQYF,TGTGCCAGTAGTATAGCACCGTCGACTAGCGGGAACCTTCACGAGCAGTACTTC
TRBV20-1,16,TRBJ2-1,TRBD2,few,CSARVPAGVGANEQFF,TGCAGTGCTAGAGTTCCAGCGGGAGTAGGGGCCAATGAGCAGTTCTTC
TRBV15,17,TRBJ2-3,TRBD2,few,CATSRDLGGGATDTQYF,TGTGCCACCAGCAGAGATCTCGGGGGGGGCGCGACAGATACGCAGTATTTT
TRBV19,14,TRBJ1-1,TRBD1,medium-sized,CASSRGQGTAEAFF,TGTGCCAGTAGTAGGGGACAGGGTACTGCTGAAGCTTTCTTT
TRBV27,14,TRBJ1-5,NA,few,CASSFSSSGQPQHF,TGTGCCAGCAGTTTTTCTAGCTCGGGTCAGCCCCAGCATTTT
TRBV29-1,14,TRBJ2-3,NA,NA,CSVSSGTRTDTQYF,TGCAGCGTCTCCTCCGGAACTCGCACAGATACGCAGTATTTT
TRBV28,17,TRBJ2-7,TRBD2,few,CASSSRGPGTSPTEQYF,TGTGCCAGCAGTTCCAGGGGCCCAGGGACTAGTCCAACCGAGCAGTACTTC
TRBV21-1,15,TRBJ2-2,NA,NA,CASSKEQGGSGELFF,TGTGCCAGCAGCAAAGAACAGGGCGGATCCGGGGAGCTGTTTTTT
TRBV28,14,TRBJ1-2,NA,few,CASRMNRDNYGYTF,TGTGCCAGCAGGATGAACAGGGACAACTATGGCTACACCTTC